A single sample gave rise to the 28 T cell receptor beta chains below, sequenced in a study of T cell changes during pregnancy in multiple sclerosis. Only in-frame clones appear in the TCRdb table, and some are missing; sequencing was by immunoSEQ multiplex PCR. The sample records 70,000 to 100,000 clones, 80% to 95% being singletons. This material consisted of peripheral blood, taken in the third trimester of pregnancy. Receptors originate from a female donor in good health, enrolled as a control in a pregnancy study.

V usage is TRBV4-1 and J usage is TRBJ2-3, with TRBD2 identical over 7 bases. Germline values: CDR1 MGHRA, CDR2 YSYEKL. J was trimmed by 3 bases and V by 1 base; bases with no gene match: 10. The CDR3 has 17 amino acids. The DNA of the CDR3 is TGCGCCAGCAGCCAAGTAGGGTCGGCGGGAGTGACAGATACGCAGTATTTT. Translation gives CASSQVGSAGVTDTQYF.

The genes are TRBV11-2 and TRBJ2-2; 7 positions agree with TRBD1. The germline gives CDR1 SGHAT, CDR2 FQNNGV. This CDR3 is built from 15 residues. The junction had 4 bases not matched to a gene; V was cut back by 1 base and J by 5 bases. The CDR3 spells CASSLGETGTGELFF. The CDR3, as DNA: TGTGCCAGCAGCTTAGGGGAGACAGGGACCGGGGAGCTGTTTTTT.

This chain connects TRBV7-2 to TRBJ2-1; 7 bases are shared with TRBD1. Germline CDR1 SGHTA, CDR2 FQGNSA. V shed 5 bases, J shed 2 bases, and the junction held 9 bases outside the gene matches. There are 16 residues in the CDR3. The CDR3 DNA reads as TGTGCCAGCAGCCCCCGGGCGCAGGGGGCCTACAATGAGCAGTTCTTC. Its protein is CASSPRAQGAYNEQFF.

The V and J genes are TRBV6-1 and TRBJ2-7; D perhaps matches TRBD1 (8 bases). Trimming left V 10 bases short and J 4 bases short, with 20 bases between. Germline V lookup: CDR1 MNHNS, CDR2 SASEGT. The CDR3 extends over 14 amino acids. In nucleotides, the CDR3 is TGTGCCACCCGGGAGGCAGGGGGCGAATACGAGCAGTACTTC. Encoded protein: CATREAGGEYEQYF.

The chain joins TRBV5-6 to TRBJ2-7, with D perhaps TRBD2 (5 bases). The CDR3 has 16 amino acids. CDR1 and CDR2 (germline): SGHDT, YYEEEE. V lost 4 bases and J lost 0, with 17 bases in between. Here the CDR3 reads CASSQVGAASSYEQYF. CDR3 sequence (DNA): TGTGCCAGCAGCCAAGTGGGAGCGGCCAGCTCCTACGAGCAGTACTTC.

The DNA for the CDR3 is TGCAGCGCTCGTGGGGGCGGGCCGAGCTCCTACAATGAGCAGTTCTTC. Amino acids: CSARGGGPSSYNEQFF. The chain has TRBV29-1 and TRBJ2-1, with D tentatively TRBD1 (6 bases). Germline CDR1 and CDR2: SQVTM and ANQGSEA. The CDR3 spans 16 residues. Trimming shortened V by 7 bases and J by 0 bases, and 19 bases separated the two germline ends.

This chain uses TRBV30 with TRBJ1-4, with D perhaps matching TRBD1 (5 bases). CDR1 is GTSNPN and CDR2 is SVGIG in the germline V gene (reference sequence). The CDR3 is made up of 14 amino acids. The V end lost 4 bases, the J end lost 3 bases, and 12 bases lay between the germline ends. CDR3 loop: CAWTSGTANEKLFF. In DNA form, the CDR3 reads TGTGCCTGGACCTCGGGGACTGCTAATGAAAAACTGTTTTTT. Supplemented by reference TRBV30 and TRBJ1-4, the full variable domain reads SQTIHQWPATLVQPVGSPLSLECTVEGTSNPNLYWYRQAAGRGLQLLFYSVGIGQISSEVPQNLSASRPQDRQFILSSKKLLLSDSGFYLCAWTSGTANEKLFFGSGTQLSVL.

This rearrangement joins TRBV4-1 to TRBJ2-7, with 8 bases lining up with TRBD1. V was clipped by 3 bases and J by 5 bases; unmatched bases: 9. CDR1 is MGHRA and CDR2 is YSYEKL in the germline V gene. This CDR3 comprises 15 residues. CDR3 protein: CASSHQDRVSDEQYF. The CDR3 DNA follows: TGCGCCAGCAGCCATCAGGACAGGGTCTCGGACGAGCAGTACTTC.

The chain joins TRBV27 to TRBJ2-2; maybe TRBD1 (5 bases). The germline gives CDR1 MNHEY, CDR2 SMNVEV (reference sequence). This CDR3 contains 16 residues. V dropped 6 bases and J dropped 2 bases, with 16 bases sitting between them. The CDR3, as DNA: TGTGCCAGCAGCCAAACCCTAGGGGCAAACACCGGGGAGCTGTTTTTT. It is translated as CASSQTLGANTGELFF.

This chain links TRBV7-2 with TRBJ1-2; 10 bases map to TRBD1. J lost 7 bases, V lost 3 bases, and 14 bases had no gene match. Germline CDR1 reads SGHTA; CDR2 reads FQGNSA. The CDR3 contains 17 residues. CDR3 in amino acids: CASSFGQGEGESSGYTF. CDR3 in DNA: TGTGCCAGCAGCTTCGGACAGGGGGAGGGGGAAAGTAGTGGCTACACCTTC.

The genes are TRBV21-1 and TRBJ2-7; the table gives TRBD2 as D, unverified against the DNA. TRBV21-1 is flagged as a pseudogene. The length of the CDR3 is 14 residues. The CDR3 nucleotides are TGTGCCAGCAGCAAGGGGGGGCACCGTTCCGAGCAGTACTTC. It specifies CASSKGGHRSEQYF.

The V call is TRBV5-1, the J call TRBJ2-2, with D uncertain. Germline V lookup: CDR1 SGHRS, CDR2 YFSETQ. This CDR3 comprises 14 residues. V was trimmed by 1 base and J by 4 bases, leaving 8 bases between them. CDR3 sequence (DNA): TGCGCCAGCAGCTTGAATCAGCGCACCGGGGAGCTGTTTTTT. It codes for CASSLNQRTGELFF.

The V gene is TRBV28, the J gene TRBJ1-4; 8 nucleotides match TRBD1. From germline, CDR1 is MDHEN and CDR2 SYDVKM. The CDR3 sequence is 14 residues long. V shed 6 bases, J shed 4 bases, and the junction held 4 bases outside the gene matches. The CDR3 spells CASRRQGSNEKLFF. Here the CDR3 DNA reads TGTGCCAGCAGGAGACAGGGGAGTAATGAAAAACTGTTTTTT.

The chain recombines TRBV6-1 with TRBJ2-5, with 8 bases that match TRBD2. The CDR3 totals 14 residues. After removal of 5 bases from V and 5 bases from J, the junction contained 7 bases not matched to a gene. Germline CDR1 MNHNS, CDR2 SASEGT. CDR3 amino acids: CASSIREGWETQYF. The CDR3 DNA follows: TGTGCCAGCAGTATCCGGGAGGGATGGGAGACCCAGTACTTC.

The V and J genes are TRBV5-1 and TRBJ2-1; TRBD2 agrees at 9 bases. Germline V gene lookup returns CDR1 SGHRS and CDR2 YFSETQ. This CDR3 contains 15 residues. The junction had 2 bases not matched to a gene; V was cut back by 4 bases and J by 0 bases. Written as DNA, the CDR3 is TGCGCCAGCAGCCAGACTAGCGGCTCCTACAATGAGCAGTTCTTC. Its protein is CASSQTSGSYNEQFF.

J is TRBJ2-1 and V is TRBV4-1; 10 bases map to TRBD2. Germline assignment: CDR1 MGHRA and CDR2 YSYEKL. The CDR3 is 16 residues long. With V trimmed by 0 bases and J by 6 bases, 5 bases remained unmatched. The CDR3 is CASSQDTLAGSNEQFF. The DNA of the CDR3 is TGCGCCAGCAGCCAAGATACACTAGCGGGATCCAATGAGCAGTTCTTC.

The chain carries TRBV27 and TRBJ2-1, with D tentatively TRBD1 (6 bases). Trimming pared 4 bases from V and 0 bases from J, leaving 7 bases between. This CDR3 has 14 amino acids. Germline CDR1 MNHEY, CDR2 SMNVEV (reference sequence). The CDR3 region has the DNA TGTGCCAGCAGTTCGGACAGCTCCTACAATGAGCAGTTCTTC. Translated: CASSSDSSYNEQFF.

The CDR3, as DNA: TGTGCCAGCAGTGAACGGACAGATACGCAGTATTTT. Translation gives CASSERTDTQYF. The V and J genes are TRBV2 and TRBJ2-3; D remains unclear. CDR1 SNHLY and CDR2 FYNNEI come from the germline V gene. V dropped 2 bases and J dropped 3 bases, with 3 bases sitting between them. The CDR3 loop spans 12 amino acids.

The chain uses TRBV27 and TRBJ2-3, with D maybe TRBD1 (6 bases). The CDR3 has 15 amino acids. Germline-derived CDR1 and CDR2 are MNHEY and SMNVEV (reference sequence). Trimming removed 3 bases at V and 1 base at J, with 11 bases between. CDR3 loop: CASSLGHRGTDTQYF. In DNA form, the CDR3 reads TGTGCCAGCAGTTTGGGGCACAGGGGCACAGATACGCAGTATTTT.

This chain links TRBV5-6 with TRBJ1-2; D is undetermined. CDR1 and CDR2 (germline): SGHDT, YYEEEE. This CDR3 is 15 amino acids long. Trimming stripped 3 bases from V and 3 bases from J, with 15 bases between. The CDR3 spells CASSWKAGMDYGYTF. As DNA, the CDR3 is TGTGCCAGCAGCTGGAAAGCGGGGATGGACTATGGCTACACCTTC.

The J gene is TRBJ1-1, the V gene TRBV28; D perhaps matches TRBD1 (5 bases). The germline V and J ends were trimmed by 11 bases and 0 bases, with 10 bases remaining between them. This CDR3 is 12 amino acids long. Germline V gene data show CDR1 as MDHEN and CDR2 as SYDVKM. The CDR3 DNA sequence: TGTGCCGCTACAGGTTTGAACACTGAAGCTTTCTTT. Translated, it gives CAATGLNTEAFF.

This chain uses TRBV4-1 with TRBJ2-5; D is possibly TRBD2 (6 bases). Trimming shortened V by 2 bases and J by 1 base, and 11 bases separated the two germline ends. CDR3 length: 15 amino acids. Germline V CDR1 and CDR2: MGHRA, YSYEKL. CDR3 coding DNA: TGCGCCAGCAGCCAATCGGGACTCCTCCAAGAGACCCAGTACTTC. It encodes CASSQSGLLQETQYF.

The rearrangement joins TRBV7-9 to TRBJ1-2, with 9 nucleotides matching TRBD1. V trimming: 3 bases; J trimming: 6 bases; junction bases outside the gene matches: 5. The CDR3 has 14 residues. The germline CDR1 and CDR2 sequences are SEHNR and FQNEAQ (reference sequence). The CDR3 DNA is TGTGCCAGCAGCTTGGGACAGGGTCGTAATGGCTACACCTTC. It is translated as CASSLGQGRNGYTF.

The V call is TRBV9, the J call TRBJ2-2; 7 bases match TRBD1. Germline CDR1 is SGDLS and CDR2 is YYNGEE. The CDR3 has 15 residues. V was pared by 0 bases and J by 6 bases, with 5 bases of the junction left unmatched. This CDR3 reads CASSVEVTGSGELFF. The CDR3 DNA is TGTGCCAGCAGCGTAGAAGTGACAGGGTCCGGGGAGCTGTTTTTT.

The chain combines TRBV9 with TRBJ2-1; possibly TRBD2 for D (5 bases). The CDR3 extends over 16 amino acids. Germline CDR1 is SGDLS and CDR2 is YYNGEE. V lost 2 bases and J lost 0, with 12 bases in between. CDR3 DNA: TGTGCCAGCAGCGTTAGTAGCGTAAGCTCCTACAATGAGCAGTTCTTC. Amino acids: CASSVSSVSSYNEQFF.

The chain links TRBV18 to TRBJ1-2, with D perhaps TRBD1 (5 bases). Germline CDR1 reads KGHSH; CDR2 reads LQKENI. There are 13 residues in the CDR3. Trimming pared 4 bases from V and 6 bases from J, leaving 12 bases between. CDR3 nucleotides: TGTGCCAGCTCACGTGAAAGGGGTGATGGCTACACCTTC. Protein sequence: CASSRERGDGYTF.

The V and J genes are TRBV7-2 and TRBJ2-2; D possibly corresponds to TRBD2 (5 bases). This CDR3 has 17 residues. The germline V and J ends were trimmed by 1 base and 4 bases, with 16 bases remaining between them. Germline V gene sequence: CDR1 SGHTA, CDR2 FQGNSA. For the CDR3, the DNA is TGTGCCAGCAGCTTAGGGTCGCCCGGCCGGGGCACCGGGGAGCTGTTTTTT. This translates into CASSLGSPGRGTGELFF.

Here the CDR3 reads CSVATGDEAFF. The CDR3 DNA follows: TGCAGCGTGGCAACAGGGGATGAAGCTTTCTTT. V usage is TRBV29-1 and J usage is TRBJ1-1; 7 nucleotides match TRBD1. The germline V gene encodes CDR1 SQVTM and CDR2 ANQGSEA. V was clipped by 6 bases and J by 7 bases; unmatched bases: 5. The CDR3 totals 11 residues.